This is a list of T cell receptor beta chains from one sample in a study of CXCR3-negative and CXCR3-positive naive CD8 T cells. TCRdb reprocessed the 5' RACE reads and keeps a single row for each CDR3 protein, giving no DNA. The sample's table shows about 90,000 distinct CDR3 sequences. The sample comprised naive CXCR3+ CD8+ T cells from blood. All receptors come from a human donor in good health. Some clones in this sample may be carry-over from other donors' samples. Both conserved end residues are part of each CDR3.

j_call v_call cdr3_aa
TRBJ2-1 TRBV5-1 CASSPGTGSSSYNEQFF
TRBJ2-3 TRBV4-3 CASSQEWMTDTQYF
TRBJ1-2 TRBV20-1 CSASPDRDVYGYTF
TRBJ2-1 TRBV7-8 CASSRTRRLASYNEQFF
TRBJ2-7 TRBV27 CASSLLGTGLYEQYF
TRBJ1-4 TRBV4-1 CASSQEGLKNEKLFF
TRBJ2-7 TRBV15 CATSADSPPYEQYF
TRBJ2-1 TRBV3-1 CASSWGQESTGELHEQFF
TRBJ2-5 TRBV27 CASSLQGIQETQYF
TRBJ2-7 TRBV12-3/TRBV12-4 CASSLGGVSYEQYF
TRBJ2-7 TRBV10-3 CAISPGDSYEQYF